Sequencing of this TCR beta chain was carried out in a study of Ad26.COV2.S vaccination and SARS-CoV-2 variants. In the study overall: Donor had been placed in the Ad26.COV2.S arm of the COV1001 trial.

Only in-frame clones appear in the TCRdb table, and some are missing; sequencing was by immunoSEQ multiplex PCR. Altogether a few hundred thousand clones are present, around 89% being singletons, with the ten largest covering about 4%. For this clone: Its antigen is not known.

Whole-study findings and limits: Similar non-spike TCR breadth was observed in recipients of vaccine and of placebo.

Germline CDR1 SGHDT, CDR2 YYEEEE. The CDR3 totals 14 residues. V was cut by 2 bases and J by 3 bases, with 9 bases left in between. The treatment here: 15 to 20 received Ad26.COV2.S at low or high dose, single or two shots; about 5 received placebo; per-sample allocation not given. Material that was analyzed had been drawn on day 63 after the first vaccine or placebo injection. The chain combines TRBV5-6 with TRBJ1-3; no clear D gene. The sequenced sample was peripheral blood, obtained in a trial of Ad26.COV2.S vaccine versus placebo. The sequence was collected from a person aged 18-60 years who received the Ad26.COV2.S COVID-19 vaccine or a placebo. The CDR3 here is CASSFRGYGNTIYF. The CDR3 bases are TGTGCCAGCAGCTTTCGCGGGTATGGAAACACCATATATTTT. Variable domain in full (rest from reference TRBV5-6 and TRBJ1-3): DAGVTQSPTHLIKTRGQQVTLRCSPKSGHDTVSWYQQALGQGPQFIFQYYEEEERQRGNFPDRFSGHQFPNYSSELNVNALLLGDSALYLCASSFRGYGNTIYFGEGSWLTVV.